A single T cell receptor beta chain is shown here with its context. Data came from immunoSEQ multiplex PCR; TCRdb stores just in-frame clones and leaves some out. The sample yields roughly 8,500 clones, roughly 87% seen once. Per the germline V gene, CDR1 is SGHTA and CDR2 is FQGNSA. The CDR3 has 18 amino acids. V lost 4 bases, J lost 4 bases, and 10 bases stayed unmatched. The sample's time point: cycle 4 day 1 (C4D1), after around six weeks of nivolumab. All patients relapsed after autologous stem cell transplantation, and brentuximab vedotin exposure varied. The sample comes from a study of PD-1 blockade in classical Hodgkin lymphoma.

The TCR originated in a human donor with classical Hodgkin lymphoma. The J gene is TRBJ2-5, the V gene TRBV7-2; 15 nucleotides align to TRBD2. The input for sequencing was peripheral blood mononuclear cells (PBMCs), taken before the fourth cycle of nivolumab. This CDR3 reads CASSSRTSGRAGGETQYF. In nucleotides, the CDR3 is TGTGCCAGCAGCTCCCGGACTAGCGGGAGGGCTGGGGGAGAGACCCAGTACTTC.